This T cell receptor beta chain derives from a study of long-term antiretroviral therapy in people with HIV. Researchers ran immunoSEQ v3.0 at survey level. A per-sample goal of about 35,000-55,000 T-cell genomes was targeted by sequencing. Sequencing used immunoSEQ multiplex PCR; TCRdb keeps in-frame clones, though not all of them. The repertoire consists of approximately 17,000 clones, with approximately 90% occurring once and the leading ten covering roughly 13%. Study observations and caveats: Regardless of time point, clones expanded before ART dominated the repertoire.

Details on this clone: As yet, its antigen is unknown.

CDR3 length: 18 residues. The V segment lost 1 base and the J segment 5 bases; nucleotides outside the gene matches: 8. Germline V gene lookup returns CDR1 MNHNS and CDR2 SASEGT. The TCR sequence derives from a woman in her thirties or forties with HIV. Sequences were derived from unsorted PBMCs, sampled 0.6 years after starting antiretroviral therapy. V and J are TRBV6-1 and TRBJ2-7, with 16 bases identical to TRBD2. The CDR3 DNA reads as TGTGCCAGCAGTGAAGGGGGACTAGCGGGGGGGCCGGTAAACGAGCAGTACTTC. Amino acids: CASSEGGLAGGPVNEQYF.